The clone carrying this TCR beta chain was seen more than once but under ten times. This entry belongs to a study of graft-versus-host responses after intestinal transplantation. Findings of the study overall: Allografts of one patient group, those with graft-donor T cell macrochimerism, had high graft-versus-host to host-versus-graft clonal ratios.

The researchers put about 200,000 CFSE-labeled responder cells into plates with about 200,000 irradiated, violet-dye-labeled stimulator cells. Measured with immunoSEQ multiplex PCR; TCRdb has only the in-frame clones, and not every one. The sample carries 8,500 to 11,000 clones, around 33% recorded once. The germline V gene encodes CDR1 MNHNY and CDR2 SVGAGI (reference sequence). This CDR3 is 13 amino acids long. The V and J ends lost 7 bases and 5 bases respectively, with 15 bases between them. The source of this sequence is a human patient who received an intestinal transplant. The sequences come from alloreactive CD8+ T cells from a mixed lymphocyte reaction culture, collected before intestinal transplant. Subset of the sample: CFSE-low proliferating T cells sorted from approximately 6-day pre-transplant mixed lymphocyte reaction (GvH or HvG direction). This chain connects TRBV6-6 to TRBJ2-7; TRBD1 is a possible D gene (7 bases). The CDR3 DNA reads as TGTGCCAGCAAATGGCAGGGGGGAAACGAGCAGTACTTC. Protein sequence: CASKWQGGNEQYF.